This TCR beta chain was identified in a study of untreated major depressive disorder. Looked up from germline, CDR1 is SEHNR and CDR2 is FQNEAQ (reference sequence). The length of the CDR3 is 14 residues. Trimming took off 5 bases at V and 0 bases at J, with 10 bases between the two ends. Broader study findings: Three preselected Vbeta families were the sole sequencing comparisons.

A note on this clone: Its antigen is undetermined.

Each depressed patient was pairwise matched to a non-depressed control for sex, age, current smoking status and body mass index. All participants were of European descent. Blood, around 30 ml, was drawn into EDTA tubes. Profiled with immunoSEQ multiplex PCR; TCRdb holds only in-frame clones, not every one. The sample consists of 20,000 or so clones, about 84% of them appearing once. The specimen was CD4+ T cells from PBMCs. This clonotype was obtained from a young woman in good health. The chain is built from TRBV7-9 and TRBJ1-1; D is unresolved. CDR3 nucleotide sequence: TGTGCCAGCAGCCAGAGGGTCATGAACACTGAAGCTTTCTTT. Protein sequence: CASSQRVMNTEAFF.